This T cell receptor beta chain was recorded in a study of T cells in localized non-small cell lung cancer. This clone has more than one count but fewer than ten. The repertoire was sequenced with immunoSEQ multiplex PCR; TCRdb's copy has only in-frame clones and lacks some. Here the sample spans 65,000 to 90,000 clones, 80% being singletons. There are 15 residues in the CDR3. With V trimmed by 4 bases and J by 7 bases, 7 bases remained unmatched. Germline CDR1 reads MNHNS; CDR2 reads SASEGT. The sequence was collected from a man between 40 and 69 years old with stage II squamous cell lung carcinoma. Sequencing was performed on PBMCs, taken before any cancer treatment. V gene TRBV6-1 combines with J gene TRBJ1-6; 7 bases are shared with TRBD1. CDR3 loop: CASSGTGTANSPLHF. Here the CDR3 DNA reads TGTGCCAGCAGTGGAACCGGGACAGCAAATTCACCCCTCCACTTT.